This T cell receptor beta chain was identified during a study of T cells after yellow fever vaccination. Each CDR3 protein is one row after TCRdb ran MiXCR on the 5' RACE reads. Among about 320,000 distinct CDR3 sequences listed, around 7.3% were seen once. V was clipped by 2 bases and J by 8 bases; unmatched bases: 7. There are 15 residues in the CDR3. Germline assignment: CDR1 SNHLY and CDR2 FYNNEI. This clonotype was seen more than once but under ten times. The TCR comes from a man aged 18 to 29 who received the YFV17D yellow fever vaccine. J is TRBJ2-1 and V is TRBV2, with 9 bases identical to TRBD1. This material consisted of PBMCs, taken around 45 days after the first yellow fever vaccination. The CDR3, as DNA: TGTGCCAGCAGTGAATGGACAGGGGAAGGCGATGAGCAGTTCTTC. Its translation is CASSEWTGEGDEQFF.